This T cell receptor beta chain was captured in a study of TIL therapy for anti-PD-1-resistant metastatic lung cancer. Across the whole study: Most patients had lung adenocarcinoma. Whole-study results and caveats: The baseline peripheral repertoire was partially replaced by infused TIL clonotypes that later decayed.

In this sample, this clone turned up a few times. Its antigen is still unknown. The immunoSEQ assay was v3. Generated by immunoSEQ multiplex PCR, the TCRdb table keeps only in-frame clones and is missing some. Found here are tens of thousands of clones, under 75% of them singletons; the top ten hold around 6.1%. V was trimmed by 7 bases and J by 3 bases, leaving 15 bases between them. The V gene's germline CDR1 is GTSNPN and CDR2 SVGIG (reference sequence). CDR3 size: 13 residues. Time point here: pre-treatment sample, taken before nivolumab and TIL therapy. Enrollment ran from 2017 to early 2020. The sample was blood, taken at baseline. The V and J genes are TRBV30 and TRBJ1-1; no clear D. The TCR was taken from a person aged 30 to 80 with non-small cell lung cancer. CDR3 DNA: TGTGCCTCCCACCGGGGTGTCGACACTGAAGCTTTCTTT. Encoded protein: CASHRGVDTEAFF.